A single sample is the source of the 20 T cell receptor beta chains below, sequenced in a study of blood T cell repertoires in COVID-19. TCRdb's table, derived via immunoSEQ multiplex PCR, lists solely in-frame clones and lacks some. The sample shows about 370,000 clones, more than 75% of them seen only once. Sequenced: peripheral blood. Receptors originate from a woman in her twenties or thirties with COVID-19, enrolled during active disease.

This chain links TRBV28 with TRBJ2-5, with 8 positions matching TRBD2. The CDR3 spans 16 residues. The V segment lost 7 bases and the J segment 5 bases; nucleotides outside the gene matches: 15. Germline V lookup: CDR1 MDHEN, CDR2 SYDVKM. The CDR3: CASTSDEAGVWETQYF. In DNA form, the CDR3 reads TGTGCCAGCACCTCCGACGAAGCGGGAGTTTGGGAGACCCAGTACTTC.

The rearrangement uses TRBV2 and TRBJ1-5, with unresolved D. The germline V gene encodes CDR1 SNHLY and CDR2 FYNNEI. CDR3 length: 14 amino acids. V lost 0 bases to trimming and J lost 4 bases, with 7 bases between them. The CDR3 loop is CASSEAHRNQPQHF. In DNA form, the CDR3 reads TGTGCCAGCAGTGAAGCGCACAGAAATCAGCCCCAGCATTTT.

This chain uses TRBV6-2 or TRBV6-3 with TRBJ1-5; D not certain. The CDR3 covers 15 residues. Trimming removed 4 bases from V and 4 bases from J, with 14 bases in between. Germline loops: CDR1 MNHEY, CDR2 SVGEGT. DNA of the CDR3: TGTGCCAGCAGTTCCTCCACCACTAAGAATCAGCCCCAGCATTTT. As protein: CASSSSTTKNQPQHF.

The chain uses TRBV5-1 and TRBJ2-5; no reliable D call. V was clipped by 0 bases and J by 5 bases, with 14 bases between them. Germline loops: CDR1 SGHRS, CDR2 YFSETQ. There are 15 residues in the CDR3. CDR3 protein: CASSLAPIVVETQYF. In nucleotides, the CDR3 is TGCGCCAGCAGCTTGGCGCCCATAGTTGTGGAGACCCAGTACTTC. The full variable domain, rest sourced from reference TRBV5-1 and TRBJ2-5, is KAGVTQTPRYLIKTRGQQVTLSCSPISGHRSVSWYQQTPGQGLQFLFEYFSETQRNKGNFPGRFSGRQFSNSRSEMNVSTLELGDSALYLCASSLAPIVVETQYFGPGTRLLVL.

In DNA, the CDR3 is TGTGCCAGCAGCTTTATCTACCGCGAGCAGTACTTC. Its protein is CASSFIYREQYF. The rearrangement joins TRBV5-6 to TRBJ2-7, with D uncertain. CDR1 is SGHDT, CDR2 YYEEEE, per germline. The CDR3 covers 12 residues. The V and J ends lost 2 bases and 6 bases respectively, with 9 bases between them. The complete variable domain, with remaining parts taken from reference TRBV5-6 and TRBJ2-7, reads DAGVTQSPTHLIKTRGQQVTLRCSPKSGHDTVSWYQQALGQGPQFIFQYYEEEERQRGNFPDRFSGHQFPNYSSELNVNALLLGDSALYLCASSFIYREQYFGPGTRLTVT.

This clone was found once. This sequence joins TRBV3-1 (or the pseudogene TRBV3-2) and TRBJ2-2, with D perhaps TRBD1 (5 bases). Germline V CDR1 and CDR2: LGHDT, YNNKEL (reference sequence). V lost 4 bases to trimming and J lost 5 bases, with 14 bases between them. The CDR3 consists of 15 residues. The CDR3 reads CASSPLKGWTGELFF. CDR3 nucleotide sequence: TGTGCCAGCAGCCCCCTAAAGGGGTGGACCGGGGAGCTGTTTTTT.

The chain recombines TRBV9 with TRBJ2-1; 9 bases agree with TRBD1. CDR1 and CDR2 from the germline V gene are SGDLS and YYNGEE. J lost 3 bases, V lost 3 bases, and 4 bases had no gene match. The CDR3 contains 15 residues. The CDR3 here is CASSAGQGHYNEQFF. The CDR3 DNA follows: TGTGCCAGCAGCGCAGGACAGGGGCACTACAATGAGCAGTTCTTC.

CDR3 loop: CASSGSAQQRTQYF. CDR3 DNA sequence: TGTGCCAGCAGTGGTTCGGCCCAGCAGCGGACGCAGTATTTT. This chain uses TRBV2 with TRBJ2-3; tentative D call: TRBD2 (5 bases). Germline assignment: CDR1 SNHLY and CDR2 FYNNEI. The V end lost 4 bases, the J end lost 9 bases, and 17 bases lay between the germline ends. The CDR3 is 14 residues long.

This CDR3 is CASSLTPTSGSTSSGANVLTF. For the CDR3, the DNA is TGCGCCAGCAGCCTTACCCCGACTAGCGGGAGTACTAGCTCTGGGGCCAACGTCCTGACTTTC. This sequence joins TRBV5-1 and TRBJ2-6, with 12 bases lining up with TRBD2. CDR1 is SGHRS and CDR2 is YFSETQ in the germline V gene. Trimming at V came to 4 bases and at J to 0 bases, leaving 14 bases not matched to a gene. The CDR3 is 21 residues long.

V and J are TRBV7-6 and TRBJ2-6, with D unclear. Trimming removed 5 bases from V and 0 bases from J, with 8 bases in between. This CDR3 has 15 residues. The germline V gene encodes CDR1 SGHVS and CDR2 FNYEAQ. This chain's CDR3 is CASSPQNSGANVLTF. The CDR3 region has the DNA TGTGCCAGCAGCCCACAAAACTCTGGGGCCAACGTCCTGACTTTC.

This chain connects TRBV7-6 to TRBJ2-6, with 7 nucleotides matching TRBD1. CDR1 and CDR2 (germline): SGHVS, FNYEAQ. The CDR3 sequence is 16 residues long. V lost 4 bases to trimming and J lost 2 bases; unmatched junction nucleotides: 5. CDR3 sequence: CASSSDRWPGANVLTF. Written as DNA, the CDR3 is TGTGCCAGCAGCTCGGACAGGTGGCCTGGGGCCAACGTCCTGACTTTC.

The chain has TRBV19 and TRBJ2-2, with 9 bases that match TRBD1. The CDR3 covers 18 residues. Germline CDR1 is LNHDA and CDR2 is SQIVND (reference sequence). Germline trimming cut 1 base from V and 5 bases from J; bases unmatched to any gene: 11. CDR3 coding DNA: TGTGCCAGTAGTATAGCCAGGGGACAGGGATCCACGACCGGGGAGCTGTTTTTT. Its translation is CASSIARGQGSTTGELFF.

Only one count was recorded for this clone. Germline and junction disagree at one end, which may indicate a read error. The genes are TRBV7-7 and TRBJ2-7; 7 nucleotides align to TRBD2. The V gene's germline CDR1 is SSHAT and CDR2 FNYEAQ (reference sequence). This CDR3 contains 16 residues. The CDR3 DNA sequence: TGTGCTAGCAGCTTACCGTCGGCGGGAGTCCACGGCGAGCAGTACTTC. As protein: CASSLPSAGVHGEQYF.

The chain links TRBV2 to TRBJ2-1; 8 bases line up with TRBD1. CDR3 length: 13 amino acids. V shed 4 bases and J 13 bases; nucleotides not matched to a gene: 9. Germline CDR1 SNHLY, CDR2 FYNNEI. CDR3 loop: CASSVGGTGRQFF. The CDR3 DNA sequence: TGTGCCAGCAGTGTTGGAGGGACAGGAAGACAGTTCTTC.

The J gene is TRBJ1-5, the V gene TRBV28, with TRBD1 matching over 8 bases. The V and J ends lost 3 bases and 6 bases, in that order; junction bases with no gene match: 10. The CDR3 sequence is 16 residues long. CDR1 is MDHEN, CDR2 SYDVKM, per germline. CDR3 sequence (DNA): TGTGCCAGCAGTTTCCGAGACAGGGGAGGAAGTCAGCCCCAGCATTTT. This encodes CASSFRDRGGSQPQHF. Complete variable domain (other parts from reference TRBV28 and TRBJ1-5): DVKVTQSSRYLVKRTGEKVFLECVQDMDHENMFWYRQDPGLGLRLIYFSYDVKMKEKGDIPEGYSVSREKKERFSLILESASTNQTSMYLCASSFRDRGGSQPQHFGDGTRLSIL.

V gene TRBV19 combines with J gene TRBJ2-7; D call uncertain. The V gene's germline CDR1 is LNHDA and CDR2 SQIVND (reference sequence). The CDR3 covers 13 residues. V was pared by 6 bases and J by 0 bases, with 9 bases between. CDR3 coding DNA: TGTGCCAGTAGCCCTTCCGTCTCCTACGAGCAGTACTTC. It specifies CASSPSVSYEQYF.

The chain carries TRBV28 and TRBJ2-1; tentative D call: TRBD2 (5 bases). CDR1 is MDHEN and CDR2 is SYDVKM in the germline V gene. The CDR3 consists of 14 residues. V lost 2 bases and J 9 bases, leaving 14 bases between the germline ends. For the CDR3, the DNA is TGTGCCAGCAGTTTAGAAACGGCGGGCGGTGAGCAGTTCTTC. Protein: CASSLETAGGEQFF.

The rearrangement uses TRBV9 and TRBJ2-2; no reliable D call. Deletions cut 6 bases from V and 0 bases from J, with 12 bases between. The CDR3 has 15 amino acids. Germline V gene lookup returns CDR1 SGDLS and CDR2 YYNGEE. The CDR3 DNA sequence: TGTGCCAGCATATCGGGTCCCGCGAACACCGGGGAGCTGTTTTTT. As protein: CASISGPANTGELFF.

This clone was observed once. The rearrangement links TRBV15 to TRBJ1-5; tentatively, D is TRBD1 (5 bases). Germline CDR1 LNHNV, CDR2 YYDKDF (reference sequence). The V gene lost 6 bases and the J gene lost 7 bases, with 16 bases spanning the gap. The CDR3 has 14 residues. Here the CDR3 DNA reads TGTGCCACCAGGGGGGTGGGGGAGGACCAGCCCCAGCATTTT. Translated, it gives CATRGVGEDQPQHF.

This CDR3 reads CASTATGFGTEAFF. The DNA of the CDR3 is TGTGCCAGTACCGCGACAGGGTTCGGCACTGAAGCTTTCTTT. The rearrangement uses TRBV19 and TRBJ1-1, with 7 bases fitting TRBD1. Germline trimming cut 7 bases from V and 4 bases from J; bases unmatched to any gene: 9. The CDR3 extends over 14 amino acids. CDR1 is LNHDA and CDR2 is SQIVND in the germline V gene (reference sequence).